This is a list of T cell receptor beta chains from one sample in a study of T-cell memory formation after mild COVID-19. TCRdb used MiXCR to reprocess the 5' RACE reads, holding one entry per CDR3 protein. The sample includes approximately 260,000 distinct CDR3 sequences, about 17% of them seen just once. Sequenced sample: PBMCs or a T cell subset sorted from them (not recorded which). All receptors derive from a man between 18 and 29 years old who had mild COVID-19 (a few samples of this study predate the infection). Cell type and time point are not known. Each CDR3 is given with its conserved first and last residue. The D gene is left open where the match is weak. The size of a clone is reported for some rows only, either as once, few or many, or as a class for expanded clones.

NA | TRBJ2-1 | TRBV7-2 | TRBD2 | 12 | TGTGCCAGCAGGCTAAGCGGGGATGAGCAGTTCTTC | CASRLSGDEQFF
many | TRBJ2-3 | TRBV11-2 | NA | 12 | TGTGCCAGCTGCTCCGGCGGGGATACGCAGTATTTT | CASCSGGDTQYF
few | TRBJ1-1 | TRBV6-6 | NA | 14 | TGTGCCAGCAGAGCCCTTGGGGTGAACACTGAAGCTTTCTTT | CASRALGVNTEAFF
few | TRBJ2-5 | TRBV5-6 | TRBD2 | 19 | TGTGCCAGCAGCCCGCGGGGACTAGCGGGGCCTTTGTACCAAGAGACCCAGTACTTC | CASSPRGLAGPLYQETQYF
few | TRBJ1-2 | TRBV11-2 | TRBD1 | 15 | TGTGCCAGCAGGCCGGCGGGCAGGGGGCCAGGCGGCTACACCTTC | CASRPAGRGPGGYTF
few | TRBJ1-5 | TRBV24-1 | TRBD1 | 17 | TGTGCCACCAGTGATCGGACCGGGACAGGGGGCGATCAGCCCCAGCATTTT | CATSDRTGTGGDQPQHF
few | TRBJ2-3 | TRBV7-9 | TRBD2 | 16 | TGTGCCAGCAGCCCCTTTACCGGGGGGGTCACAGATACGCAGTATTTT | CASSPFTGGVTDTQYF
NA | TRBJ1-3 | TRBV10-3 | NA | 16 | TGTGCCATCAGTGTTTCAGCAACAGGCTCTGGAAACACCATATATTTT | CAISVSATGSGNTIYF
few | TRBJ2-5 | TRBV29-1 | NA | 12 | TGCAGCGTTTGCTTCGAGGGAGAGACCCAGTACTTC | CSVCFEGETQYF
many | TRBJ1-3 | TRBV7-2 | NA | 13 | TGTGCCAGCAGCCCCGGGGGTGGAAACACCATATATTTT | CASSPGGGNTIYF
few | TRBJ1-2 | TRBV7-2 | TRBD1 | 15 | TGTGCCAGCAGCTTATACTCCGGCAGGGGGTATGGCTACACCTTC | CASSLYSGRGYGYTF
NA | TRBJ2-7 | TRBV4-1 | NA | 15 | TGCGCCAGCAGCCAAGATCGGAACGGCCCCTACGAGCAGTACTTC | CASSQDRNGPYEQYF
few | TRBJ2-3 | TRBV5-1 | NA | 15 | TGCGCCAGCAGCTTTTGGGGGGAGCGCACAGATACGCAGTATTTT | CASSFWGERTDTQYF
few | TRBJ2-3 | TRBV9 | TRBD1 | 15 | TGTGCCAGCAGCGAATGGACAGGGGAGATGGATACGCAGTATTTT | CASSEWTGEMDTQYF
few | TRBJ2-1 | TRBV7-9 | NA | 11 | TGTGCCAGCAGCTTCGATCTTGAGCAGTTCTTC | CASSFDLEQFF
few | TRBJ1-2 | TRBV15 | NA | 14 | TGTGCCACCAGCAGAGATAACAGGAACTATGGCTACACCTTC | CATSRDNRNYGYTF
few | TRBJ2-5 | TRBV7-9 | NA | 13 | TGTGCCAGCAGCTTAATCGTTCTAGAGACCCAGTACTTC | CASSLIVLETQYF
few | TRBJ1-2 | TRBV7-8 | NA | 13 | TGTGCCAGCAGCTTAATCGACAGCTATGGCTACACCTTC | CASSLIDSYGYTF
NA | TRBJ2-5 | TRBV24-1 | TRBD2 | 15 | TGTGCCACCAGTGATCCCGGGACTAGCGGGGAGACCCAGTACTTC | CATSDPGTSGETQYF
NA | TRBJ1-3 | TRBV12-3/TRBV12-4 | NA | 13 | TGTGCCAGCAGCAATTCACCTGGAAACACCATATATTTT | CASSNSPGNTIYF
NA | TRBJ2-5 | TRBV5-1 | TRBD2 | 15 | TGCGCCAGCAGCTTTAGCGGGGGGGCTCGAGAGACCCAGTACTTC | CASSFSGGARETQYF
few | TRBJ2-2 | TRBV2 | NA | 13 | TGTGCCAGCAGGCCAGTTTCTGGCCGGGAGCTGTTTTTT | CASRPVSGRELFF
few | TRBJ2-3 | TRBV5-1 | TRBD2 | 16 | TGCGCCAGCAGCTTGTCTCTAGCGGGGGAAGGATACACGCAGTATTTT | CASSLSLAGEGYTQYF
NA | TRBJ2-5 | TRBV4-3 | TRBD1 | 13 | TGCGCCAGCAGCCAAGGAGGACAGGGGACCCAGTACTTC | CASSQGGQGTQYF
NA | TRBJ1-1 | TRBV12-3/TRBV12-4 | NA | 14 | TGTGCCAGCATTACTACGATGCTTCACACTGAAGCTTTCTTT | CASITTMLHTEAFF
NA | TRBJ1-1 | TRBV7-2 | TRBD1 | 13 | TGTGCCAGCAGCTTACAACAGGGGAGTGAAGCTTTCTTT | CASSLQQGSEAFF
NA | TRBJ2-1 | TRBV7-9 | TRBD2 | 14 | TGTGCCAGCAGCACATTAGCGGGTTATGATGAGCAGTTCTTC | CASSTLAGYDEQFF
NA | TRBJ1-2 | TRBV9 | NA | 16 | TGTGCCAGCTCCCTGGGAGGGTGGAGATTCGACTATGGCTACACCTTC | CASSLGGWRFDYGYTF
NA | TRBJ2-3 | TRBV24-1 | NA | 13 | TGTGCCACCAGTGATACCCAGTGGGATACGCAGTATTTT | CATSDTQWDTQYF
NA | TRBJ1-1 | TRBV27 | TRBD1 | 14 | TGTGCCAGCAGTTCGAGACAGGGACTCACTGAAGCTTTCTTT | CASSSRQGLTEAFF
NA | TRBJ2-2 | TRBV11-3 | NA | 16 | TGTGCCAGCAGCTCCGGAAGCGCCGCGAACACCGGGGAGCTGTTTTTT | CASSSGSAANTGELFF
many | TRBJ2-7 | TRBV5-1 | NA | 14 | TGCGCCAGCTGTCCGAGGGGGAACGACTACGAGCAGTACTTC | CASCPRGNDYEQYF
few | TRBJ1-2 | TRBV9 | NA | 14 | TGTGCCAGCAGCGCCCTCTCCGGGCCCTATGGCTACACCTTC | CASSALSGPYGYTF
NA | TRBJ1-5 | TRBV6-2/TRBV6-3 | NA | 16 | TGTGCCAGCCACCGAGGATATTCGAACAGGGTTCAGCCCCAGCATTTT | CASHRGYSNRVQPQHF
NA | TRBJ2-1 | TRBV20-1 | TRBD2 | 16 | TGCAGTGCTAGAGGACTAGCGGGGGGCCCAGGTAGGGAGCAGTTCTTC | CSARGLAGGPGREQFF
NA | TRBJ2-1 | TRBV7-9 | NA | 13 | TGTGCCACAGAACGGACAGATTACAATGAGCAGTTCTTC | CATERTDYNEQFF
NA | TRBJ1-2 | TRBV7-2 | NA | 16 | TGTGCCAGCAGCTTAGCTTTCGGGCCCGTGTCGTATGGCTACACCTTC | CASSLAFGPVSYGYTF
NA | TRBJ2-7 | TRBV5-1 | NA | 14 | TGCGCCAGCAGCCGCCCGGGCGGCTCCTACGAGCAGTACTTC | CASSRPGGSYEQYF
NA | TRBJ2-1 | TRBV20-1 | TRBD2 | 13 | TGCAGTGCTCGGGGGGGGCCCTACAATGAGCAGTTCTTC | CSARGGPYNEQFF
many | TRBJ2-2 | TRBV4-1 | TRBD1 | 15 | TGCGCCAGCAGCCAAGGGGACAGGGTGACCGGGGAGCTGTTTTTT | CASSQGDRVTGELFF
NA | TRBJ1-1 | TRBV7-2 | NA | 14 | TGTGCCAGCAGCTTAAAAGGGCCGGGGACTGAAGCTTTCTTT | CASSLKGPGTEAFF
few | TRBJ2-3 | TRBV7-2 | NA | 14 | TGTGCCAGCAGCTTAGTAGGGCTCAGAGATACGCAGTATTTT | CASSLVGLRDTQYF